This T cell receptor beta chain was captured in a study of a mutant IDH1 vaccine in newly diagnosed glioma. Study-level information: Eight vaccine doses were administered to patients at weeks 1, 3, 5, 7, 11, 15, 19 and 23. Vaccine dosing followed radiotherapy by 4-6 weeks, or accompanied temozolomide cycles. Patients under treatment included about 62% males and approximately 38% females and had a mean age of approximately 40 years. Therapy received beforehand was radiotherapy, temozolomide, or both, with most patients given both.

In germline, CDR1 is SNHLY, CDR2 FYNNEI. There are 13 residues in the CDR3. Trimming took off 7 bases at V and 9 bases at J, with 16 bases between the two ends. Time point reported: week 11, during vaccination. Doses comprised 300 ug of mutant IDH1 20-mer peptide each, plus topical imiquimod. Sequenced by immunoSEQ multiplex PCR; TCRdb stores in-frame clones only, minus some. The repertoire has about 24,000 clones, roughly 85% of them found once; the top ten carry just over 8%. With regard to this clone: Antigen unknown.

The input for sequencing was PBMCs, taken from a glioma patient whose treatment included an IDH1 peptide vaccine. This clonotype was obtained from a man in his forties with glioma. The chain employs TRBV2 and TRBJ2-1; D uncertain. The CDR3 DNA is TGTGCCAGCACCCCGGAGATACGAGGTGAGCAGTTCTTC. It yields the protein CASTPEIRGEQFF.